The 24 T cell receptor beta chains in this list originate from one sample, sequenced in a study of PD-1 blockade in mismatch repair-deficient tumors. The assay was immunoSEQ multiplex PCR, and TCRdb's table has in-frame clones only and misses some. The sample carries 85,000 to 130,000 clones, 70% to 85% recorded once. The specimen was peripheral blood, collected approximately 8 months after starting pembrolizumab. The receptors originated from an adult with mismatch repair-deficient cancer.

The V gene is TRBV11-3, the J gene TRBJ2-1, with 8 nucleotides matching TRBD2. Germline V gene lookup returns CDR1 SGHNT and CDR2 YENEEA. V was clipped by 2 bases and J by 8 bases; unmatched bases: 17. This CDR3 is built from 18 residues. The chain's CDR3 is CASSLLELAERARDEQFF. The CDR3, as DNA: TGTGCCAGCAGCTTATTGGAACTAGCGGAACGAGCTAGGGATGAGCAGTTCTTC.

This clone was detected only once. V gene TRBV6-5 combines with J gene TRBJ2-2, with 7 bases aligning to TRBD1. CDR3 length: 13 amino acids. The J segment lost 5 bases and the V segment lost 10 bases, leaving 7 bases of the junction unmatched. Germline CDR1 and CDR2: MNHEY and SVGAGI. The DNA of the CDR3 is TGTGCCATTTCGACAGGGTCGACCGGGGAGCTGTTTTTT. It encodes CAISTGSTGELFF.

V and J are TRBV21-1 and TRBJ2-3; TRBD1 is the table's D call, not checked against the DNA. TRBV21-1 is classified as a pseudogene. The CDR3 spans 15 residues. The CDR3 region is CASSGTGEGTDTQYF. The CDR3 DNA reads TGTGCCAGTTCAGGGACAGGGGAAGGCACAGATACGCAGTATTTT.

The V gene is TRBV16, the J gene TRBJ1-1, with 9 bases aligning to TRBD1. Germline loops: CDR1 KGHSY, CDR2 FQNENV. The CDR3 totals 14 residues. The ends lost 2 bases at V and 6 bases at J; junction bases unmatched: 4. The CDR3 DNA reads TGTGCCAGCAGCCAAGGACAGGGGTGGTCTGAAGCTTTCTTT. Protein sequence: CASSQGQGWSEAFF. Based on the CDR3 plus reference TRBV16 and TRBJ1-1, the full variable domain is GEEVAQTPKHLVRGEGQKAKLYCAPIKGHSYVFWYQQVLKNEFKFLISFQNENVFDETGMPKERFSAKCLPNSPCSLEIQATKLEDSAVYFCASSQGQGWSEAFFGQGTRLTVV.

The DNA for the CDR3 is TGTGCCAGCAGCCGAAGAGGGGCTGGGATCTACGAGCAGTACTTC. Protein product: CASSRRGAGIYEQYF. The chain has TRBV7-2 and TRBJ2-7; tentatively, D is TRBD1 or TRBD2 (5 bases each). The CDR3 consists of 15 residues. The germline V gene has CDR1 SGHTA and CDR2 FQGNSA. Between the trimmed V and J ends, which lost 5 bases and 3 bases, there was a span of 17 bases.

The chain combines TRBV5-4 with TRBJ1-2, with no clear D. The V gene lost 0 bases and the J gene lost 3 bases, with 9 bases spanning the gap. CDR3 size: 14 residues. Looked up from germline, CDR1 is SGHNT and CDR2 is YYREEE (reference sequence). CDR3 sequence reads: CASSLEGGHYGYTF. The CDR3, as DNA: TGTGCCAGCAGCTTGGAGGGCGGACACTATGGCTACACCTTC.

The CDR3 coding sequence is TGTGCCAGCAGCCCTACAGGGGGCGATGAAAAACTGTTTTTT. Its protein is CASSPTGGDEKLFF. The V gene is TRBV9, the J gene TRBJ1-4; TRBD1 matches at 9 bases. Per the germline V gene, CDR1 is SGDLS and CDR2 is YYNGEE. The J segment lost 6 bases and the V segment lost 4 bases, leaving 4 bases of the junction unmatched. The CDR3 is 14 residues long.

This sequence joins TRBV5-6 and TRBJ1-2; perhaps TRBD1 as D (5 bases). In germline, CDR1 is SGHDT, CDR2 YYEEEE. CDR3 length: 13 amino acids. The ends were cut back, 2 bases at V and 3 bases at J, with 8 bases in the middle. For the CDR3, the DNA is TGTGCCAGCAGCTTAGGAGGGGACTATGGCTACACCTTC. Translated, it gives CASSLGGDYGYTF.

The rearrangement uses TRBV5-5 and TRBJ2-7; D call uncertain. V lost 3 bases to trimming and J lost 3 bases, with 7 bases between them. CDR3 length: 12 residues. The germline V gene has CDR1 SGHKS and CDR2 YYEKEE (reference sequence). The CDR3 here is CASSSENYEQYF. CDR3 DNA: TGTGCCAGCAGCTCGGAAAACTACGAGCAGTACTTC.

The chain joins TRBV5-1 to TRBJ1-1; maybe TRBD1 (6 bases). This CDR3 is built from 15 residues. V lost 4 bases and J lost 2, with 15 bases in between. CDR1 and CDR2 (germline): SGHRS, YFSETQ. CDR3 bases: TGCGCCAGCAGCGGGCAGGGGATTTCCAACACTGAAGCTTTCTTT. It is translated as CASSGQGISNTEAFF.

The CDR3 here is CASSWAGDEQFF. For the CDR3, the DNA is TGTGCCAGCAGCTGGGCAGGGGATGAGCAGTTCTTC. J is TRBJ2-1 and V is TRBV7-9; a possible D gene is TRBD1 (6 bases). Trimming stripped 4 bases from V and 8 bases from J, with 9 bases between. There are 12 residues in the CDR3. Germline lookup yields CDR1 SEHNR and CDR2 FQNEAQ (reference sequence).

The V call is TRBV2, the J call TRBJ1-2; no clear D. V was cut by 3 bases and J by 6 bases, with 11 bases left in between. The germline gives CDR1 SNHLY, CDR2 FYNNEI. The length of the CDR3 is 13 residues. The CDR3 sequence: CASSDPTEHGYTF. The CDR3 nucleotides are TGTGCCAGCAGTGACCCAACAGAGCATGGCTACACCTTC. The complete variable domain, with remaining parts taken from reference TRBV2 and TRBJ1-2, reads EPEVTQTPSHQVTQMGQEVILRCVPISNHLYFYWYRQILGQKVEFLVSFYNNEISEKSEIFDDQFSVERPDGSNFTLKIRSTKLEDSAMYFCASSDPTEHGYTFGSGTRLTVV.

The chain couples TRBV19 to TRBJ1-2, with 7 bases fitting TRBD1. The germline gives CDR1 LNHDA, CDR2 SQIVND (reference sequence). Germline trimming cut 6 bases from V and 4 bases from J; bases unmatched to any gene: 2. CDR3 length: 12 amino acids. As DNA, the CDR3 is TGTGCCAGTAGGGACAGGATCTATGGCTACACCTTC. Translating gives CASRDRIYGYTF.

V is TRBV5-1 and J is TRBJ2-5; D not resolved. This CDR3 is built from 11 residues. Germline CDR1 reads SGHRS; CDR2 reads YFSETQ. The ends were cut back, 4 bases at V and 2 bases at J, with 3 bases in the middle. The CDR3 sequence is CASSQQETQYF. For the CDR3, the DNA is TGCGCCAGCAGCCAGCAAGAGACCCAGTACTTC.

This chain joins TRBV4-2 and TRBJ2-1, with 12 bases lining up with TRBD2. Germline V gene data show CDR1 as LGHNA and CDR2 as YNFKEQ. The CDR3 contains 16 residues. The V segment lost 1 base and the J segment 4 bases; nucleotides outside the gene matches: 2. This chain's CDR3 is CASSQAGTSGYNEQFF. The CDR3 nucleotides read TGTGCCAGCAGCCAAGCAGGGACTAGCGGGTACAATGAGCAGTTCTTC.

The chain combines TRBV7-8 with TRBJ2-7, with 8 bases matching TRBD1. J was trimmed by 7 bases and V by 2 bases; bases with no gene match: 16. Germline loops: CDR1 SGHVS, CDR2 FQNEAQ. The CDR3 extends over 17 amino acids. The CDR3 region is CASSLREPGQAFGEQYF. The CDR3 nucleotides are TGTGCCAGCAGCTTAAGAGAACCGGGACAGGCCTTCGGGGAGCAGTACTTC.

The J gene is TRBJ2-3, the V gene TRBV7-2; TRBD2 matches 10 bases. This CDR3 has 16 residues. Germline CDR1 is SGHTA and CDR2 is FQGNSA. V lost 5 bases to trimming and J lost 1 base; unmatched junction nucleotides: 6. The CDR3 nucleotides are TGTGCCAGCAGCCCGAGAACTAGCGGGGGCACAGATACGCAGTATTTT. Its translation is CASSPRTSGGTDTQYF.

The genes are TRBV9 and TRBJ1-2; TRBD1 aligns across 9 bases. CDR1 and CDR2 from the germline V gene are SGDLS and YYNGEE. This CDR3 is built from 14 residues. V lost 4 bases, J lost 4 bases, and 5 bases stayed unmatched. In DNA form, the CDR3 reads TGTGCCAGCAGCCTACAGGGGGCTGCCTATGGCTACACCTTC. Its translation: CASSLQGAAYGYTF.

V and J are TRBV7-6 and TRBJ1-2; D ambiguous. Trimming removed 1 base from V and 5 bases from J, with 17 bases in between. The length of the CDR3 is 16 residues. Germline V gives CDR1 SGHVS, CDR2 FNYEAQ. The CDR3, as DNA: TGTGCCAGCAGCTTAGGCGACACTGAAGCCCGTTATGGCTACACCTTC. Amino acids: CASSLGDTEARYGYTF.

The V and J genes are TRBV28 and TRBJ1-5; D perhaps matches TRBD1 (5 bases). CDR3 length: 18 amino acids. Between the trimmed V and J ends, which lost 5 bases and 14 bases, there was a span of 34 bases. Per the germline V gene, CDR1 is MDHEN and CDR2 is SYDVKM. The CDR3 DNA follows: TGTGCCAGCAGTCGAACCGACCTGGGGGGGAGCGACGATCGATTGGAGCATTTT. Translating it yields CASSRTDLGGSDDRLEHF. Drawing the rest from reference TRBV28 and TRBJ1-5, the complete variable domain is DVKVTQSSRYLVKRTGEKVFLECVQDMDHENMFWYRQDPGLGLRLIYFSYDVKMKEKGDIPEGYSVSREKKERFSLILESASTNQTSMYLCASSRTDLGGSDDRLEHFGDGTRLSIL.

This clone has only one observation. The V gene is TRBV6-6, the J gene TRBJ2-3; a weak D match, TRBD1 (5 bases). The V end was cut by 0 bases, the J end by 0 bases, with 7 bases between. Germline lookup yields CDR1 MNHNY and CDR2 SVGAGI (reference sequence). This CDR3 is 15 amino acids long. The CDR3 region is CASSYSGASTDTQYF. CDR3 DNA sequence: TGTGCCAGCAGTTACTCTGGGGCGAGCACAGATACGCAGTATTTT.

The V call is TRBV5-8, the J call TRBJ1-5; D ambiguous. CDR3 size: 12 residues. The ends were cut back, 2 bases at V and 5 bases at J, with 5 bases in the middle. Germline V CDR1 and CDR2: SGHTS, YDEGEE. CDR3 loop: CASSFRDQPQHF. CDR3 bases: TGTGCCAGCAGCTTTAGGGATCAGCCCCAGCATTTT.

V is TRBV30 and J is TRBJ2-3; TRBD2 agrees at 8 bases. The CDR3 is 15 amino acids. The germline V gene encodes CDR1 GTSNPN and CDR2 SVGIG (reference sequence). The V gene end was trimmed by 3 bases and the J gene end by 6 bases; junction bases not matched to a gene: 11. CDR3 protein: CAWRVREGLGDTQYF. In DNA, the CDR3 is TGTGCCTGGAGGGTCCGGGAGGGCTTAGGGGATACGCAGTATTTT. The full variable domain, in which reference TRBV30 and TRBJ2-3 provide the parts outside the CDR3, is SQTIHQWPATLVQPVGSPLSLECTVEGTSNPNLYWYRQAAGRGLQLLFYSVGIGQISSEVPQNLSASRPQDRQFILSSKKLLLSDSGFYLCAWRVREGLGDTQYFGPGTRLTVL.

This clone has a single count. V gene TRBV7-2 combines with J gene TRBJ1-1, with TRBD1 as a possible D gene (6 bases). Looked up from germline, CDR1 is SGHTA and CDR2 is FQGNSA. V shed 5 bases and J shed 5 bases, with 18 bases lying between them. This CDR3 region has 15 residues. The CDR3: CASSTWAGQGTEAFF. DNA of the CDR3: TGTGCCAGCAGCACCTGGGCAGGCCAGGGGACTGAAGCTTTCTTT.